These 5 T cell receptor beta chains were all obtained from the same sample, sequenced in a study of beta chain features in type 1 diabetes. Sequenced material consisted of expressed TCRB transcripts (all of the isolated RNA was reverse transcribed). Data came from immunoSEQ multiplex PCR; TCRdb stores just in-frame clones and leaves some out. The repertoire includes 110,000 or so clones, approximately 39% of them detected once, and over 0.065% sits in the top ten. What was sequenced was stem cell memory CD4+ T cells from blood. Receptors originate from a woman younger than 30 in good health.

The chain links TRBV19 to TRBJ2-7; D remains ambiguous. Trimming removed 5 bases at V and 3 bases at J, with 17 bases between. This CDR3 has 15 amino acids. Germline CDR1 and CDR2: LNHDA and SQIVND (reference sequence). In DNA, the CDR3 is TGTGCCAGTAGTCCCTATCCGGCAGGAAACTACGAGCAGTACTTC. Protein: CASSPYPAGNYEQYF.

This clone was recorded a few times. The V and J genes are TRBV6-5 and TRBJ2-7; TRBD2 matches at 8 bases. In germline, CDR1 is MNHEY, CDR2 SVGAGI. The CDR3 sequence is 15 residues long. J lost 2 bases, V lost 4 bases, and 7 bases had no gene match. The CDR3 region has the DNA TGTGCCAGCAGTTTTCTAGCGGGCATAACCTACGAGCAGTACTTC. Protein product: CASSFLAGITYEQYF.

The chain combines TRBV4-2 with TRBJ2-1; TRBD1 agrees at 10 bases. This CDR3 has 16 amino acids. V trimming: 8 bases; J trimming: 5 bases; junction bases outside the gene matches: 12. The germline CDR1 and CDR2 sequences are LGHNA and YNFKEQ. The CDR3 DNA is TGTGCCAGCGGACAGGGGGGAACGGTCGCAAACAATGAGCAGTTCTTC. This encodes CASGQGGTVANNEQFF.

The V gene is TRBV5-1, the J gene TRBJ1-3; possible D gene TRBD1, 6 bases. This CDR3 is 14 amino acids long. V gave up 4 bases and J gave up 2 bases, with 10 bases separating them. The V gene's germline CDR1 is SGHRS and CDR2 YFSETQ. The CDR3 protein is CASSPDRAGNTIYF. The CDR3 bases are TGCGCCAGCAGCCCGGACAGAGCTGGAAACACCATATATTTT.

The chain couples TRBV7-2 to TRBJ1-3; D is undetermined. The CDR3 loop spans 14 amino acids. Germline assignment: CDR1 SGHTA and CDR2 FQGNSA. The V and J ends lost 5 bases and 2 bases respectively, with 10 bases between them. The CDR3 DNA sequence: TGTGCCAGCAGCCACGGGTCCACTGGAAACACCATATATTTT. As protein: CASSHGSTGNTIYF.